A selection of T cell receptor beta chains follows, all from one sample in a study of blood T cell repertoires in COVID-19. Some clones are missing from TCRdb's copy, which holds only in-frame ones; the method was immunoSEQ multiplex PCR. In the table there are roughly 330,000 clones, about 85% of which are singletons. Sequenced input: PBMCs or T cells enriched from blood (not recorded which). The receptors were gathered from a woman aged 25-40 years who had recovered from COVID-19. Each CDR3 is given with its conserved first and last residue. The D gene is left open where the match is weak. Clone size is shown for a subset of rows, as once, few, many or a class of expanded clone.

>TRBV12-3/TRBV12-4|-|-|TRBJ1-4
TGTGCCAGCAGTCTGGACAGTCAAAAACTGTTTTTT
CASSLDSQKLFF
>TRBV6-5|TRBD2|-|TRBJ2-3
TGTGCCACCCACACGACTAGCGGGGACACAGATACGCAGTATTTT
CATHTTSGDTDTQYF
>TRBV4-2|TRBD1|-|TRBJ2-3
TGTGCCAGCAGCAGGGACAGGGGGAGCACAGATACGCAGTATTTT
CASSRDRGSTDTQYF
>TRBV24-1|-|-|TRBJ2-2
TGTGCCACCAGTGGCCCCTCGGCAGGGGCGTACACCGGGGAGCTGTTTTTT
CATSGPSAGAYTGELFF
>TRBV10-3|TRBD1|-|TRBJ2-3
TGTGCCATCAGTGCAGGGGGAAGCACAGATACGCAGTATTTT
CAISAGGSTDTQYF
>TRBV30|-|-|TRBJ1-2
TGTGCCTGGGCGGGGGGGCTGTACGGCTACACCTTC
CAWAGGLYGYTF
>TRBV7-3|-|few|TRBJ1-1
TGTGCCAGCAGCTCGTCAGGGGCACTGAACACTGAAGCTTTCTTT
CASSSSGALNTEAFF
>TRBV21-1|-|-|TRBJ1-4
TGTGCCAGCAGCAAAGAACAGGGGGCGAGTTCTAATGAAAAACTGTTTTTT
CASSKEQGASSNEKLFF
>TRBV3-1/TRBV3-2|TRBD1|-|TRBJ1-1
TGTGCCAGCAGCCAAAGCTATGGGACAGGGGGCACTGAAGCTTTCTTT
CASSQSYGTGGTEAFF
>TRBV9|TRBD1|-|TRBJ1-2
TGTGCCAGCAGCGTAGCGTCAGGGGGCCTTAGCTATGGCTACACCTTC
CASSVASGGLSYGYTF
>TRBV11-2|TRBD1|-|TRBJ2-7
TGTGCCAGCAGCTTTTACAGGGGGCGCCCCGAGCAGTACTTC
CASSFYRGRPEQYF
>TRBV10-3|TRBD1|-|TRBJ1-1
TGTGCCATCAGATCGACAGGGGTGAACACTGAAGCTTTCTTT
CAIRSTGVNTEAFF
>TRBV20-1|-|-|TRBJ1-1
TGCAGTGCTAGGCACTCCACTGAAGCTTTCTTT
CSARHSTEAFF
>TRBV5-1|TRBD1|-|TRBJ2-7
TGCGCCAGCAGCTTGGACAGGGGGCCCTACGAGCAGTACTTC
CASSLDRGPYEQYF
>TRBV5-5|-|-|TRBJ2-7
TGTGCCAGCAGCTCCCCCGGGGGGCCGGAGCAGTACTTC
CASSSPGGPEQYF
>TRBV7-2|-|-|TRBJ2-5
TGTGCCAGCAGCTTAGATAGCGGAGAGACCCAGTACTTC
CASSLDSGETQYF
>TRBV25-1|-|-|TRBJ1-1
TGTGCCAGCAGTGATCCCAGGGCGGCTTTCTTT
CASSDPRAAFF
>TRBV7-9|-|-|TRBJ1-4
TGTGCCAGCAGCCCCCCGTCTAATGAAAAACTGTTTTTT
CASSPPSNEKLFF
>TRBV19|TRBD1|-|TRBJ2-1
TGTGCCAGTAGTAGGACAGGGACGGAGCAGTTCTTC
CASSRTGTEQFF
>TRBV30|-|few|TRBJ1-2
TGTGCCTGGGCACACTATAACTATGGCTACACCTTC
CAWAHYNYGYTF
>TRBV5-1|TRBD1|-|TRBJ1-2
TGCGCCAGCAGCATCGATGGGACAGGCGTCAACTATGGCTACACCTTC
CASSIDGTGVNYGYTF
>TRBV5-5|-|-|TRBJ1-5
TGTGCCAGCAGCTTGGAGGGGTTACTCAATCAGCCCCAGCATTTT
CASSLEGLLNQPQHF
>TRBV18|TRBD1|-|TRBJ1-1
TGTGCCAGCTCACCACTCCCGCCGGGACAGGGGTTGAACACTGAAGCTTTCTTT
CASSPLPPGQGLNTEAFF
>TRBV20-1|-|-|TRBJ1-1
TGCAGTGCCCCACAGAACACTGAAGCTTTCTTT
CSAPQNTEAFF
>TRBV14|-|few|TRBJ2-2
TGTGCCAGCAGCCAGCAGGGTTACACCGGGGAGCTGTTTTTT
CASSQQGYTGELFF
>TRBV7-8|TRBD2|-|TRBJ2-7
TGTGCCAGCAGCTTACCGGGGGGAAGCTACGAGCAGTACTTC
CASSLPGGSYEQYF